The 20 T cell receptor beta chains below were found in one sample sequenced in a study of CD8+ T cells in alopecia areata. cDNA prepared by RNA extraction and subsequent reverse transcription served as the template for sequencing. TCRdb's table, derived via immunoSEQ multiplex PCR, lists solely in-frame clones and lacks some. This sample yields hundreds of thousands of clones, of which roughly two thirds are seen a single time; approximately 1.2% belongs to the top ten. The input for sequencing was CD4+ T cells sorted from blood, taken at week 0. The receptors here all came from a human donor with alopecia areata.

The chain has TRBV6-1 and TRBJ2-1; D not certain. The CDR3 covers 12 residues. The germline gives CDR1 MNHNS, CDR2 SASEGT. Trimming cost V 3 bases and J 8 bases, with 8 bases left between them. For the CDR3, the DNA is TGTGCCAGCAGTGACTCGGGCTATGAGCAGTTCTTC. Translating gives CASSDSGYEQFF.

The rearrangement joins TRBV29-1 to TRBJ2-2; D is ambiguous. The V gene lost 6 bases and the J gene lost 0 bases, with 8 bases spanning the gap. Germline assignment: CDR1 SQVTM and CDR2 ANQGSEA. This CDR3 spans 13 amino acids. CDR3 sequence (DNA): TGCAGCGTCAAGGTTTCGAACACCGGGGAGCTGTTTTTT. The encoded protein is CSVKVSNTGELFF.

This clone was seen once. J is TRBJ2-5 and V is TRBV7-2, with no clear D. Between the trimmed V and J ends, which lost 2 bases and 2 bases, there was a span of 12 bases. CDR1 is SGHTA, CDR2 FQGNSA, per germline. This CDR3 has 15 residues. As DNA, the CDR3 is TGTGCCAGCAGCTTAAACGGGTATATACAAGAGACCCAGTACTTC. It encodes CASSLNGYIQETQYF.

The chain's CDR3 is CAISGPTGETQYF. The DNA of the CDR3 is TGTGCCATCAGTGGACCAACGGGAGAGACCCAGTACTTC. The rearrangement uses TRBV10-3 and TRBJ2-5; D gene ambiguous. CDR3 size: 13 residues. CDR1 and CDR2 (germline): ENHRY, SYGVKD. V shed 4 bases and J shed 4 bases, with 10 bases lying between them.

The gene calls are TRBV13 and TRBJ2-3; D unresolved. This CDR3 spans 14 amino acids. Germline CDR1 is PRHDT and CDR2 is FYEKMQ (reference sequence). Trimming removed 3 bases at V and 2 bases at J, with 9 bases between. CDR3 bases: TGTGCCAGCAGCTTCCAGTCTCCCACAGATACGCAGTATTTT. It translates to CASSFQSPTDTQYF.

This CDR3 reads CASSRTGADYGYTF. In nucleotides, the CDR3 is TGTGCCAGCAGCAGGACAGGGGCGGACTATGGCTACACCTTC. This chain joins TRBV9 and TRBJ1-2; 9 bases are a match to TRBD1. CDR1 and CDR2 from the germline V gene are SGDLS and YYNGEE. CDR3 length: 14 residues. The junction had 4 bases not matched to a gene; V was cut back by 4 bases and J by 3 bases. Full variable domain (outside the CDR3, taken from reference TRBV9 and TRBJ1-2): DSGVTQTPKHLITATGQRVTLRCSPRSGDLSVYWYQQSLDQGLQFLIQYYNGEERAKGNILERFSAQQFPDLHSELNLSSLELGDSALYFCASSRTGADYGYTFGSGTRLTVV.

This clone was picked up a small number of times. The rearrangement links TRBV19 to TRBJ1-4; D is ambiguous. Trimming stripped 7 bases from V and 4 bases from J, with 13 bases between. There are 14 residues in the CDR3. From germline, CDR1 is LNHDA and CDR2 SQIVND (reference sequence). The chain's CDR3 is CASNPSVLNEKLFF. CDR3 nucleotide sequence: TGTGCCAGTAACCCGTCGGTACTTAATGAAAAACTGTTTTTT.

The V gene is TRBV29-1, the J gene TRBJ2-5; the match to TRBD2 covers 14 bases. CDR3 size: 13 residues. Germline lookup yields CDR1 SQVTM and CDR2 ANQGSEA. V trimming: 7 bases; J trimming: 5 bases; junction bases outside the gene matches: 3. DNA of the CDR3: TGCAGCGCTCGGACTAGCGGGGGGGAGACCCAGTACTTC. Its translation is CSARTSGGETQYF.

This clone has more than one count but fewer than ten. CDR3 coding DNA: TGCAGCGTTGAAGACCCCGAGAGGGCGGGAGAGACCCAGTACTTC. Translation: CSVEDPERAGETQYF. The chain couples TRBV29-1 to TRBJ2-5; D is perhaps TRBD2 (5 bases). Looked up from germline, CDR1 is SQVTM and CDR2 is ANQGSEA. This CDR3 spans 15 amino acids. V was pared by 0 bases and J by 4 bases, with 15 bases between.

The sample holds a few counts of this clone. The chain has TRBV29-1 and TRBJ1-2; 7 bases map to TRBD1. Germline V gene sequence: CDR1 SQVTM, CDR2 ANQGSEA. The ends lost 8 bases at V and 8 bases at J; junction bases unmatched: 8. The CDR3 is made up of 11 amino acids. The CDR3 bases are TGCAGCCTTCGACAGGGCGTAGGCTACACCTTC. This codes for CSLRQGVGYTF. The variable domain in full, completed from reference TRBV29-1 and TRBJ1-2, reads SAVISQKPSRDICQRGTSLTIQCQVDSQVTMMFWYRQQPGQSLTLIATANQGSEATYESGFVIDKFPISRPNLTFSTLTVSNMSPEDSSIYLCSLRQGVGYTFGSGTRLTVV.

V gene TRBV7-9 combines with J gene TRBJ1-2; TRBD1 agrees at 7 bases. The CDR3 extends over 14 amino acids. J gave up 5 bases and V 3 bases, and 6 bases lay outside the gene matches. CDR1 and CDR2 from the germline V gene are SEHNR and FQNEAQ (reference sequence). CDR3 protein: CASSFKSTGYGYTF. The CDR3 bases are TGTGCCAGCAGCTTCAAGTCGACAGGGTATGGCTACACCTTC.

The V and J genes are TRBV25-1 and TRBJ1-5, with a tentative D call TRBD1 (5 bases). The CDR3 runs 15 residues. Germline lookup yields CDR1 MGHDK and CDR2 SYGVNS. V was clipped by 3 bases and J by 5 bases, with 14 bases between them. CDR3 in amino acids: CASSDSGEGDQPQHF. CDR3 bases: TGTGCCAGCAGTGACTCGGGGGAAGGGGATCAGCCCCAGCATTTT.

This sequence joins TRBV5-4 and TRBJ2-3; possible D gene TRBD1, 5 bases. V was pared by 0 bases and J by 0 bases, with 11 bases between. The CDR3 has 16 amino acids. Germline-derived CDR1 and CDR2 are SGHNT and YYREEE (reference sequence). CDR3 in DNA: TGTGCCAGCAGCTTGGTGACAGCGAGGAGCACAGATACGCAGTATTTT. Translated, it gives CASSLVTARSTDTQYF.

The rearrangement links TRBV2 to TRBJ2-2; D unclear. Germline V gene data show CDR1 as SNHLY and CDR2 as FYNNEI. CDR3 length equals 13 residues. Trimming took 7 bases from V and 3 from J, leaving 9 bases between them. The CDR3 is CASTPEYTGELFF. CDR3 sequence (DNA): TGTGCCAGCACCCCGGAGTACACCGGGGAGCTGTTTTTT.

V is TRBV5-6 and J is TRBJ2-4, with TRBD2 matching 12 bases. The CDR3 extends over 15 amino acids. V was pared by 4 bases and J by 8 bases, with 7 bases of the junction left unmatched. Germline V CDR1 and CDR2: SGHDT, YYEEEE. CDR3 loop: CASSLTSGGADIQYF. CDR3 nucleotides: TGTGCCAGCAGCCTGACTAGCGGGGGAGCGGACATTCAGTACTTC.

The DNA for the CDR3 is TGCAGCGTTGAAGCAGGGGCTGAGACCCAGTACTTC. Its translation: CSVEAGAETQYF. The V call is TRBV29-1, the J call TRBJ2-5; a weak D match, TRBD1 (6 bases). CDR1 is SQVTM and CDR2 is ANQGSEA in the germline V gene. The CDR3 covers 12 residues. Trimming stripped 1 base from V and 5 bases from J, with 8 bases between.

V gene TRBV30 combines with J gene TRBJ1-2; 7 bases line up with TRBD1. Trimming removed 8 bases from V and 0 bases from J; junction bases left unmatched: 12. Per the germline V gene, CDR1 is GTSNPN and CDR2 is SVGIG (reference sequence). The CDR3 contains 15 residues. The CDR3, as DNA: TGTGCCGTTACCCAGGGACAGCCAGCTAACTATGGCTACACCTTC. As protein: CAVTQGQPANYGYTF.

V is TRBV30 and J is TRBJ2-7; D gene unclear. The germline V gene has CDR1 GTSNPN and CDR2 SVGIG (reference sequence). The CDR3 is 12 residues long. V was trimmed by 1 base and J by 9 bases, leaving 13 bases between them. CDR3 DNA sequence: TGTGCCTGGAGTGCGGATCCTACGGGGCAGTACTTC. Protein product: CAWSADPTGQYF.

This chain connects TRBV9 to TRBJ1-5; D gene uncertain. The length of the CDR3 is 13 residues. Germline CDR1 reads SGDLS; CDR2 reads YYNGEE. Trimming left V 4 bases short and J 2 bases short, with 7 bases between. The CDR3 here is CASSPHGNQPQHF. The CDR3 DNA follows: TGTGCCAGCAGCCCACACGGCAATCAGCCCCAGCATTTT. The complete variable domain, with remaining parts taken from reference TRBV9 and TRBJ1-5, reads DSGVTQTPKHLITATGQRVTLRCSPRSGDLSVYWYQQSLDQGLQFLIQYYNGEERAKGNILERFSAQQFPDLHSELNLSSLELGDSALYFCASSPHGNQPQHFGDGTRLSIL.

CDR3 amino acids: CASSPDRGLGKLFF. CDR3 sequence (DNA): TGTGCCAGCAGCCCGGACAGGGGGCTAGGAAAACTGTTTTTT. The chain couples TRBV11-2 to TRBJ1-4; 11 nucleotides agree with TRBD1. V shed 5 bases and J 10 bases; nucleotides not matched to a gene: 6. Looked up from germline, CDR1 is SGHAT and CDR2 is FQNNGV. This CDR3 is 14 amino acids long. Based on the CDR3 plus reference TRBV11-2 and TRBJ1-4, the full variable domain is EAGVAQSPRYKIIEKRQSVAFWCNPISGHATLYWYQQILGQGPKLLIQFQNNGVVDDSQLPKDRFSAERLKGVDSTLKIQPAKLEDSAVYLCASSPDRGLGKLFFGSGTQLSVL.